What follows are 12 T cell receptor beta chains derived from one specimen sequenced in a study of blood T cell repertoires in COVID-19. Only in-frame clones appear in the TCRdb table, and some are missing; sequencing was by immunoSEQ multiplex PCR. The sample holds fewer than 350,000 clones, roughly 85% seen once. Sequencing was carried out using peripheral blood. The origin of the receptors is a human donor in a cohort sampled during active COVID-19.

On this clone: This specimen includes other DNA sequences encoding the same CDR3. The chain recombines TRBV18 with TRBJ1-1, with D maybe TRBD1 (5 bases). Germline CDR1 is KGHSH and CDR2 is LQKENI. The V gene lost 3 bases and the J gene lost 5 bases, with 10 bases spanning the gap. The CDR3 consists of 13 residues. The CDR3 nucleotides are TGTGCCAGCTCACCGGGGGGGAGGACTGAAGCTTTCTTT. It yields the protein CASSPGGRTEAFF.

The chain combines TRBV14 with TRBJ1-2, with D perhaps TRBD1 (5 bases). The CDR3 extends over 13 amino acids. Trimming removed 2 bases from V and 7 bases from J, with 11 bases in between. Per the germline V gene, CDR1 is SGHDN and CDR2 is FVKESK. The CDR3 nucleotides are TGTGCCAGCAGCCAATGGCGGGGGTCTGGCTACACCTTC. Translation gives CASSQWRGSGYTF.

The chain uses TRBV4-1 and TRBJ1-1, with D perhaps matching TRBD1 (6 bases). The CDR3 length is 15 residues. Germline loops: CDR1 MGHRA, CDR2 YSYEKL. V gave up 1 base and J gave up 5 bases, with 14 bases separating them. CDR3 sequence: CASSQASRGRTEAFF. In DNA form, the CDR3 reads TGCGCCAGCAGCCAAGCATCGCGGGGGCGGACTGAAGCTTTCTTT.

The gene calls are TRBV2 and TRBJ2-3, with 7 bases lining up with TRBD2. The germline CDR1 and CDR2 sequences are SNHLY and FYNNEI. The ends lost 1 base at V and 0 bases at J; junction bases unmatched: 4. The CDR3 covers 16 residues. The DNA of the CDR3 is TGTGCCAGCAGTGAAGGCGGGGGTTGGAGCACAGATACGCAGTATTTT. It yields the protein CASSEGGGWSTDTQYF.

V usage is TRBV10-1 and J usage is TRBJ2-3, with 8 bases that match TRBD1. V shed 2 bases, J shed 5 bases, and the junction held 3 bases outside the gene matches. CDR3 length equals 14 residues. Germline values: CDR1 WNHNN, CDR2 SYGVQD (reference sequence). The CDR3 coding sequence is TGCGCCAGCAGTGAGGCAGGGGGCAAAGATACGCAGTATTTT. The encoded protein is CASSEAGGKDTQYF.

V and J are TRBV19 and TRBJ1-2; D may be TRBD1 (6 bases). The CDR3 runs to 16 residues. The germline V and J ends were trimmed by 6 bases and 0 bases, with 17 bases remaining between them. Germline V gene lookup returns CDR1 LNHDA and CDR2 SQIVND (reference sequence). The CDR3 DNA follows: TGTGCCAGTAGAAGGACCCTAGGACAGTCTAACTATGGCTACACCTTC. Its protein product is CASRRTLGQSNYGYTF.

This sequence joins TRBV24-1 and TRBJ1-1; possible D gene TRBD1, 6 bases. This CDR3 has 12 residues. Per germline, CDR1 KGHDR and CDR2 SFDVKD. The V end lost 5 bases, the J end lost 5 bases, and 8 bases lay between the germline ends. CDR3 in DNA: TGTGCCACCAGTGTTACAGGGACTGAAGCTTTCTTT. Residues: CATSVTGTEAFF.

The rearrangement links TRBV20-1 to TRBJ1-4; D ambiguous. Germline V CDR1 and CDR2: DFQATT, SNEGSKA (reference sequence). The CDR3 is 13 residues long. V lost 3 bases, J lost 5 bases, and 10 bases lay in between. The CDR3 bases are TGCAGTGCTAGTAGGGAGATCAATGAAAAACTGTTTTTT. This encodes CSASREINEKLFF.

The CDR3 bases are TGTGCCAGCAGTTCGGACAGGGAGCATCAGCCCCAGCATTTT. It encodes CASSSDREHQPQHF. J is TRBJ1-5 and V is TRBV7-9; TRBD1 matches at 8 bases. V was pared by 6 bases and J by 5 bases, with 6 bases of the junction left unmatched. CDR1 and CDR2 (germline): SEHNR, FQNEAQ (reference sequence). CDR3 length equals 14 residues. Full variable domain (outside the CDR3, taken from reference TRBV7-9 and TRBJ1-5): DTGVSQNPRHKITKRGQNVTFRCDPISEHNRLYWYRQTLGQGPEFLTYFQNEAQLEKSRLLSDRFSAERPKGSFSTLEIQRTEQGDSAMYLCASSSDREHQPQHFGDGTRLSIL.

This clone occurred once. This sequence joins TRBV7-9 and TRBJ2-7, with TRBD1 matching over 7 bases. Looked up from germline, CDR1 is SEHNR and CDR2 is FQNEAQ (reference sequence). With V trimmed by 5 bases and J by 2 bases, 6 bases remained unmatched. There are 14 residues in the CDR3. This CDR3 is CASSPGQTAYEQYF. CDR3 coding DNA: TGTGCCAGCAGCCCGGGACAGACCGCCTACGAGCAGTACTTC.

The chain has TRBV7-9 and TRBJ1-6; the D is unclear. The CDR3 totals 14 residues. Germline V gives CDR1 SEHNR, CDR2 FQNEAQ (reference sequence). The V end lost 2 bases, the J end lost 9 bases, and 11 bases lay between the germline ends. CDR3 DNA sequence: TGTGCCAGCAGCTTATGGGGAGTTGGTTCACCCCTCCACTTT. It yields the protein CASSLWGVGSPLHF.

The chain couples TRBV5-1 to TRBJ2-2; 8 positions match TRBD2. CDR3 size: 15 residues. Germline V gene data show CDR1 as SGHRS and CDR2 as YFSETQ. V gave up 2 bases and J gave up 5 bases; unmatched junction bases: 5. In DNA, the CDR3 is TGCGCCAGCAGCTTTGTCCTAGCGGGTACCGGGGAGCTGTTTTTT. Encoded protein: CASSFVLAGTGELFF.